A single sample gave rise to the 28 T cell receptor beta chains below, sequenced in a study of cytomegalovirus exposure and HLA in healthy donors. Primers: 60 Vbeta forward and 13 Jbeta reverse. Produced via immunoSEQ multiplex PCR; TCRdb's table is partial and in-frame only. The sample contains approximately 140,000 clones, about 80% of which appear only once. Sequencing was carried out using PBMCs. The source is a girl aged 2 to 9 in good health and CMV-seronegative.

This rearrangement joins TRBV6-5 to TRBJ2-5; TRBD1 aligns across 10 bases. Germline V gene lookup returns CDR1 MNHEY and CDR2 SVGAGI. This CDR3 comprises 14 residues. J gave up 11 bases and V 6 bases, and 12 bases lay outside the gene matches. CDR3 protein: CASRRQGAGGEQYF. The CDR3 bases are TGTGCCAGCAGAAGACAGGGGGCAGGAGGGGAGCAGTACTTC.

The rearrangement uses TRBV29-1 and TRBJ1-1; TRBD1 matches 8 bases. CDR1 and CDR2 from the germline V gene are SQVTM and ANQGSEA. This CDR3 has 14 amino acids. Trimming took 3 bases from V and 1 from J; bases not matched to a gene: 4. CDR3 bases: TGCAGCGTTGATGGCAGGGGGCAGAACACTGAAGCTTTCTTT. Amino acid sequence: CSVDGRGQNTEAFF.

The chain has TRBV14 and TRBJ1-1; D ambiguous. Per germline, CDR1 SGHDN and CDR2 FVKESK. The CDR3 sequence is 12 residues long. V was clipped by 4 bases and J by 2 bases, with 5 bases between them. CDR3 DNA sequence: TGTGCCAGCAGCCTACTAAACACTGAAGCTTTCTTT. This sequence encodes CASSLLNTEAFF.

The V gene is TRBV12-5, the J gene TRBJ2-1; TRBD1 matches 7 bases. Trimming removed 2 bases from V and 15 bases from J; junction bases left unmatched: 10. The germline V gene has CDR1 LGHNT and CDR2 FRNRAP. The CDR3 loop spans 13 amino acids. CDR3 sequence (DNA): TGTGCTAGTGGTTTGACGGTGGAGACAGGGACGTTCTTC. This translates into CASGLTVETGTFF.

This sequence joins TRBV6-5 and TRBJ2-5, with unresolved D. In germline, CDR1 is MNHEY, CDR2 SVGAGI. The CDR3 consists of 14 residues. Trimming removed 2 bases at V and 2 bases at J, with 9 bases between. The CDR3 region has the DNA TGTGCCAGCAGTTACAGCTTCCTACAAGAGACCCAGTACTTC. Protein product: CASSYSFLQETQYF.

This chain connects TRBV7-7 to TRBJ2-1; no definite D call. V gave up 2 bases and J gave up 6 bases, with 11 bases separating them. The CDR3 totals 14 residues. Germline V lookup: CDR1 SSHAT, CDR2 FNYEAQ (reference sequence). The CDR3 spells CASSLIYGSNEQFF. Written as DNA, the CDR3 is TGTGCCAGCAGCTTAATTTACGGTAGCAATGAGCAGTTCTTC.

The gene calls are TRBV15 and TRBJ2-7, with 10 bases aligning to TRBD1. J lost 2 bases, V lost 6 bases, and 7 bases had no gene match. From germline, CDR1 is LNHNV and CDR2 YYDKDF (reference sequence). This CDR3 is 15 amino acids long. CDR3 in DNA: TGTGCCACCAGTAATGACAGGGGGCGAACCTACGAGCAGTACTTC. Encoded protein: CATSNDRGRTYEQYF.

The DNA of the CDR3 is TGTGCCAGCAGCTCGTCGGGACAGCGGGAGAGCGGGGAGCTGTTTTTT. The encoded protein is CASSSSGQRESGELFF. The rearrangement links TRBV7-3 to TRBJ2-2; D is possibly TRBD2 (8 bases). This CDR3 spans 16 amino acids. The V gene lost 4 bases and the J gene lost 7 bases, with 19 bases spanning the gap. Germline V gene data show CDR1 as SGHTA and CDR2 as FQGTGA.

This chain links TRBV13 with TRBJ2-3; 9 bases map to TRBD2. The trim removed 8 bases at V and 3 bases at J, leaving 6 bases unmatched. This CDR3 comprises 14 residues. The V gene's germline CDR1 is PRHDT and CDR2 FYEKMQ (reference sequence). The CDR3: CASGGGAVTDTQYF. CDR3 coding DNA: TGTGCCAGCGGCGGGGGGGCCGTTACAGATACGCAGTATTTT. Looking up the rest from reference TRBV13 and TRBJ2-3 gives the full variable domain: AAGVIQSPRHLIKEKRETATLKCYPIPRHDTVYWYQQGPGQDPQFLISFYEKMQSDKGSIPDRFSAQQFSDYHSELNMSSLELGDSALYFCASGGGAVTDTQYFGPGTRLTVL.

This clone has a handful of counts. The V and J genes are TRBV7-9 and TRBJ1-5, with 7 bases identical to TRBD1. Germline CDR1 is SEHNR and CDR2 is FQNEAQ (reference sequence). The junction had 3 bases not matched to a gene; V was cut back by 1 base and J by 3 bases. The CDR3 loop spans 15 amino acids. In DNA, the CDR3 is TGTGCCAGCAGCTTAGGACAGGGACACAATCAGCCCCAGCATTTT. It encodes CASSLGQGHNQPQHF.

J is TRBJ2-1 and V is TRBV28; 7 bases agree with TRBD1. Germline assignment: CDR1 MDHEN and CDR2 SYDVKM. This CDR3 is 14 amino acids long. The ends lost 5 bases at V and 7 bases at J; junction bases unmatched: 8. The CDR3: CASSPPGQQNEQFF. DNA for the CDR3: TGTGCCAGCAGTCCTCCGGGACAGCAGAATGAGCAGTTCTTC.

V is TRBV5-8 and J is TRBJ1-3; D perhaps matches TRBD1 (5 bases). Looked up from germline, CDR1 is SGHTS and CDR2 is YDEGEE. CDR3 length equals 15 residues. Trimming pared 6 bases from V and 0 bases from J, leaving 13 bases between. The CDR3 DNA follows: TGTGCCAGCACCCGTCGTGGACACTCTGGAAACACCATATATTTT. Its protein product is CASTRRGHSGNTIYF.

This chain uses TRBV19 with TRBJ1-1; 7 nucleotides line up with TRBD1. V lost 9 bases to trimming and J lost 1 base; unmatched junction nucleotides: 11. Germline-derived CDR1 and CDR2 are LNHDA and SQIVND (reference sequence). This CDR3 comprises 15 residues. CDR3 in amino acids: CASRSKGQSNTEAFF. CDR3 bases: TGTGCCAGCAGAAGTAAGGGACAGTCGAACACTGAAGCTTTCTTT.

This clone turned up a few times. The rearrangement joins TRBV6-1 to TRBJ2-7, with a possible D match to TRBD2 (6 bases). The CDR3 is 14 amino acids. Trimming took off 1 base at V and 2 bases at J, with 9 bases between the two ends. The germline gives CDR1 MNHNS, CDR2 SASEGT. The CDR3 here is CASSEGGEAYEQYF. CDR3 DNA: TGTGCCAGCAGTGAAGGGGGGGAAGCCTACGAGCAGTACTTC.

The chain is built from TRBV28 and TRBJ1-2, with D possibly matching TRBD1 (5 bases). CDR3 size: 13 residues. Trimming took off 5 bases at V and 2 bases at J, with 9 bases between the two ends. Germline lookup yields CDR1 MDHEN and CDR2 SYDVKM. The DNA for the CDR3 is TGTGCCAGCAGTAACCACAGGAACTATGGCTACACCTTC. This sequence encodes CASSNHRNYGYTF.

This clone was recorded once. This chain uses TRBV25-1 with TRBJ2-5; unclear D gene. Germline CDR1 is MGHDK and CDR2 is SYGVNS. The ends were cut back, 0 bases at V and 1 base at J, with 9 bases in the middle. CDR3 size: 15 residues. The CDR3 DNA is TGTGCCAGCAGTGAATATATCACAGCCCAAGAGACCCAGTACTTC. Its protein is CASSEYITAQETQYF.

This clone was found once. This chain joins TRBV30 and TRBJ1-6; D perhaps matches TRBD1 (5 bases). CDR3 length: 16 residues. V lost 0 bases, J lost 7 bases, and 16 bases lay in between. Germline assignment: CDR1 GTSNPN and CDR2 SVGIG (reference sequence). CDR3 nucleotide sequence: TGTGCCTGGAGTGTACTAAGAGACAGCCCAAATTCACCCCTCCACTTT. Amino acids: CAWSVLRDSPNSPLHF.

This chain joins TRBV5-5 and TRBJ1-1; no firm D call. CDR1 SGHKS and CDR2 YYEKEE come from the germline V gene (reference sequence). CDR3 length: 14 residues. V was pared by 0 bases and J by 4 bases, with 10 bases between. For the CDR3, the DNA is TGTGCCAGCAGCTTGGTTCTGAGGAGCACTGAAGCTTTCTTT. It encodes CASSLVLRSTEAFF.

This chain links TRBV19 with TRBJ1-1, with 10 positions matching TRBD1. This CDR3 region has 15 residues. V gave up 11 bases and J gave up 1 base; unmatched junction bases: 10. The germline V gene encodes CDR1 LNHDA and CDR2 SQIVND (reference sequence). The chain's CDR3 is CASASRQGANTEAFF. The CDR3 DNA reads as TGTGCCTCCGCTTCCCGACAGGGGGCGAACACTGAAGCTTTCTTT.

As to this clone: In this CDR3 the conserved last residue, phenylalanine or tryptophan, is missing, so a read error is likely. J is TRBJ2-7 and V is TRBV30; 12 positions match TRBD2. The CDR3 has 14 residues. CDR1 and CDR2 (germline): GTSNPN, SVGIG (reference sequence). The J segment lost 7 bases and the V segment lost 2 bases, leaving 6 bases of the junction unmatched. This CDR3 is CAWSPTGLAGEQYL. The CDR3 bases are TGTGCCTGGAGTCCCACGGGACTAGCGGGTGAGCAGTACCTC.

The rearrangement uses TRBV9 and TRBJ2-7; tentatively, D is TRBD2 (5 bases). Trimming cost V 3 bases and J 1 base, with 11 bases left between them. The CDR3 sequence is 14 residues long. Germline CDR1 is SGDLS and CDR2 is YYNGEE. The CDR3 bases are TGTGCCAGCAGCGCCGAGGGTAGTTCCTACGAGCAGTACTTC. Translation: CASSAEGSSYEQYF.

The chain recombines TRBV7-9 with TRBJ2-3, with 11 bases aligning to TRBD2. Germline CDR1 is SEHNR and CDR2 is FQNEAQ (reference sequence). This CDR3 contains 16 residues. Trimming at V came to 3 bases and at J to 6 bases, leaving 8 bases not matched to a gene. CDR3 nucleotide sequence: TGTGCCAGCAGCTTCTTAGCGGGGGGGTTCAAGGATACGCAGTATTTT. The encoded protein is CASSFLAGGFKDTQYF.

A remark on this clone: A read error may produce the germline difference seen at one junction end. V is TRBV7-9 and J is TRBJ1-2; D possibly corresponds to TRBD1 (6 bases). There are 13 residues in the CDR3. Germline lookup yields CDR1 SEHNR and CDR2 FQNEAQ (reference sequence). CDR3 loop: CSSSPDRSYGYTF. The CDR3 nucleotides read TGTTCCAGCAGCCCCGACAGGAGCTATGGCTACACCTTC.

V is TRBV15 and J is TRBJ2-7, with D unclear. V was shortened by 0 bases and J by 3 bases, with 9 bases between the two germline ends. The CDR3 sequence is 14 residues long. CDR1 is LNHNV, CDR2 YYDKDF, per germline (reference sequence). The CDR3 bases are TGTGCCACCAGCAGAGACCCCGGCGGCTACGAGCAGTACTTC. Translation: CATSRDPGGYEQYF.

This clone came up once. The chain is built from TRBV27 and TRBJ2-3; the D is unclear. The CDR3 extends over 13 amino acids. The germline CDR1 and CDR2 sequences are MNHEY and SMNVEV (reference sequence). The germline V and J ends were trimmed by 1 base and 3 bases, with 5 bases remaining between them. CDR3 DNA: TGTGCCAGCAGTTTATACTGGACAGATACGCAGTATTTT. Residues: CASSLYWTDTQYF.

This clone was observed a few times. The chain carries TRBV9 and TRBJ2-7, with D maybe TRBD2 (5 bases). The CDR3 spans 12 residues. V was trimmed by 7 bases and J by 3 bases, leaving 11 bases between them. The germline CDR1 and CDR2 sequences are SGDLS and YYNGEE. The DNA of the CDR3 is TGTGCCAGCGGAAGCGGAGGCTACGAGCAGTACTTC. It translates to CASGSGGYEQYF.

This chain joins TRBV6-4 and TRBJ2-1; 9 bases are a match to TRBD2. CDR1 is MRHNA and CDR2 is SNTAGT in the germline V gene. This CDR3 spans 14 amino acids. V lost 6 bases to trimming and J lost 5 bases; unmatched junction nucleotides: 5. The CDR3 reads CASSPSGDHNEQFF. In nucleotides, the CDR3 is TGTGCCAGCAGCCCTAGCGGGGACCACAATGAGCAGTTCTTC.

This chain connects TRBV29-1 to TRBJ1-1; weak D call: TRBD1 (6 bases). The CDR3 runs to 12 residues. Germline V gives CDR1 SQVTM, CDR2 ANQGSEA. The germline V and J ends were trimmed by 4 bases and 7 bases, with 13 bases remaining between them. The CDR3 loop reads CSVVRGDIEAFF. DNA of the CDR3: TGCAGCGTTGTTCGGGGGGACATTGAAGCTTTCTTT.